This TCR beta chain is from a study of Ad26.COV2.S vaccination and SARS-CoV-2 variants. Study summary: The study gave Ad26.COV2.S intramuscularly, once or twice 56 days apart.

Method: immunoSEQ multiplex PCR; TCRdb's copy keeps in-frame clones and lacks some. Of about 680,000 clones detected, around 89% appear once; the ten largest clones hold about 1.5%. As to treatment: some 19 received Ad26.COV2.S at low or high dose, single or two shots; about 5 received placebo; per-sample allocation not given. Specimens were obtained on day 63 following the first vaccine or placebo injection. The study used a vaccine consisting of an Ad26 vector that expressed Wuhan-strain SARS-CoV-2 spike. Broader study findings: Once vaccination had occurred, spike-specific CD8+ and CD4+ T cell responses reportedly showed substantial breadth. Total responses of T cells may have been underestimated by the analyses of TCR breadth and depth.

Concerning this clone: The antigen is unknown.

The CDR3 is 14 residues long. Germline lookup yields CDR1 MNHEY and CDR2 SVGAGI. V was trimmed by 2 bases and J by 10 bases, leaving 12 bases between them. The chain joins TRBV6-5 to TRBJ1-6; D is perhaps TRBD1 (6 bases). Material: peripheral blood, obtained in a trial of Ad26.COV2.S vaccine versus placebo. This TCR derives from a person aged 18-65 years who received the Ad26.COV2.S COVID-19 vaccine or a placebo. CDR3 amino acids: CASSYLQGSSPLHF. The CDR3 region has the DNA TGTGCCAGCAGTTACCTACAGGGCAGCTCACCCCTCCACTTT.